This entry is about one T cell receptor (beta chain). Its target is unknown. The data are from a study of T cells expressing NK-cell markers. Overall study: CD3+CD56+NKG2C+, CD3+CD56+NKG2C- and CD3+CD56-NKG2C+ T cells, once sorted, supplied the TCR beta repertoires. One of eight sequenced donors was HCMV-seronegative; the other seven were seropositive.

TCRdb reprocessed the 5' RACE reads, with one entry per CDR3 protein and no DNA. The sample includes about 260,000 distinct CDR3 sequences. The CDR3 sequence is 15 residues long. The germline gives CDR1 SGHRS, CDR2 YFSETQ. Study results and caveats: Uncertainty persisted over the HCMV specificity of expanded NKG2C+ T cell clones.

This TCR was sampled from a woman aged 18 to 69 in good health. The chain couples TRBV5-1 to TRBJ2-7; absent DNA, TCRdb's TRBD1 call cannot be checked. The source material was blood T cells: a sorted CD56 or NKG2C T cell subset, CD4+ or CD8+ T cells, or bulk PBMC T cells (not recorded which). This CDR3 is CASSLAGDRHYEQYF. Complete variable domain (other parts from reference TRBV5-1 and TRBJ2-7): KAGVTQTPRYLIKTRGQQVTLSCSPISGHRSVSWYQQTPGQGLQFLFEYFSETQRNKGNFPGRFSGRQFSNSRSEMNVSTLELGDSALYLCASSLAGDRHYEQYFGPGTRLTVT.